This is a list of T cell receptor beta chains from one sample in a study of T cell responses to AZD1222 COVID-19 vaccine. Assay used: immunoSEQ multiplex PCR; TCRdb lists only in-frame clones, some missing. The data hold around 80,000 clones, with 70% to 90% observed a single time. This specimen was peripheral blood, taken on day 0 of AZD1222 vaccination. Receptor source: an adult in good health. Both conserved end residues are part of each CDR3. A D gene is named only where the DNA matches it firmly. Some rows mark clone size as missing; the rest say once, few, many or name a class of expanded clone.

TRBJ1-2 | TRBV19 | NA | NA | CASNSGLNGYTF | TGTGCCAGTAACTCCGGGTTGAACGGCTACACCTTC
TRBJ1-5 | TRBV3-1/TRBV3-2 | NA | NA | CASSQQNQPQHF | TGTGCCAGCAGCCAACAGAATCAGCCCCAGCATTTT
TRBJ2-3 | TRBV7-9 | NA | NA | CASSLDAGSTDTQYF | TGTGCCAGCAGCTTAGATGCCGGAAGCACAGATACGCAGTATTTT
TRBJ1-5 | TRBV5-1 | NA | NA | CASSPFGTYNQPQHF | TGCGCCAGCAGCCCCTTCGGGACCTACAATCAGCCCCAGCATTTT
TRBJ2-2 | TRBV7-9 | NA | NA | CASSQGLNTGELFF | TGTGCCAGCAGCCAGGGACTTAACACCGGGGAGCTGTTTTTT
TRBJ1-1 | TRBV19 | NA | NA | CASQDRLNTEAFF | TGTGCCAGCCAAGACAGGCTGAACACTGAAGCTTTCTTT
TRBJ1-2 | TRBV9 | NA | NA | CASGQNYGYTF | TGTGCCAGCGGACAGAACTATGGCTACACCTTC
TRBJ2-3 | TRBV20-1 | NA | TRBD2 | CSASTSGTTDTQYF | TGCAGTGCTAGTACTAGCGGGACCACAGATACGCAGTATTTT
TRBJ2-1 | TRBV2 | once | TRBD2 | CASRELAGSYNEQFF | TGTGCCAGCAGGGAACTAGCGGGATCCTACAATGAGCAGTTCTTC
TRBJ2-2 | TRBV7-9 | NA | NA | CASSLITTGELFF | TGTGCCAGCAGCTTAATTACCACCGGGGAGCTGTTTTTT
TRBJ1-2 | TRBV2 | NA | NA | CASSVNRPGGYTF | TGTGCCAGCAGTGTAAACAGACCGGGTGGCTACACCTTC
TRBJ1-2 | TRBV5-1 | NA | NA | CASSWTADDYGYTF | TGCGCCAGCAGCTGGACAGCTGACGACTATGGCTACACCTTC